This T cell receptor beta chain was profiled in a study of cytomegalovirus exposure and HLA in healthy donors (dated by TCRdb to 2017 to 2019). In terms of the full investigation: An earlier analysis of approximately 590 of the donors reported 250 to 300 Gb of sequence data and about 100 million unique TCR beta sequences from about 200 million T cells. Of the approximately 400 genotyped donors, approximately 83% fell in the genetic ancestry cluster associated with self-reported Caucasian donors. A later analysis re-examined previously published TCR beta repertoires from 610 or so donors and added high-resolution HLA genotyping to investigate patterns of TCR occurrence. In addition to the first cohort of several hundred subjects, a separate validation cohort of approximately 130 different subjects was used. A later genetic analysis took genome-wide SNP genotypes for about three fifths of the roughly 670 donors and used that subset as a discovery cohort. Class I and class II HLA loci were covered by the typing at four-digit resolution. Using immunosequencing, the study profiled T cell repertoires from about 650 subjects and related those repertoires to cytomegalovirus serostatus. About 280 gigabases of sequencing data and approximately 91 million unique TCR sequences made up an early release that covered 500 to 650 HLA-typed donors. The study combined high-throughput TCR immunosequencing, statistical association of individual TCRs with disease status, and machine learning to predict cytomegalovirus infection status. Every discovery cohort repertoire had been produced on one sequencing platform. The aim of the study was to test whether cataloging public T cell receptors could identify signatures of past pathogen exposure. In an earlier analysis of 587 of the donors, high-throughput TCR beta sequencing was used to judge whether each TCR beta V gene segment behaved as functional or pseudogenic. The number of typed donors differed by locus: about 620-640 for A, B, C, DRB1 and DQB1; some 500 for DQA1; fewer than 610 for DPA1; and around 470 for DPB1. Four or five DR-DQ haplotypes were treated as single units for association and clustering because of strong linkage in the cohort. Across approximately 400 genotyped donors of the cohort, an average of approximately 220,000 unique TCR beta nucleotide sequences per donor were sequenced, and approximately 17% of those sequences were non-productive. The later analysis used no new phenotypic data to find candidate immune exposures, relying instead on TCR beta sequences and their occurrence across donors. Alongside the repertoire data, information on donor age, sex, ethnicity and CMV serostatus was compiled. Overall results and qualifications from the work: In an earlier analysis of some 500 of the donors, most TCR beta V segments were observed in productive rearrangements about 90% or about 30% of the time, broadly matching IMGT annotations. The classifier was reported to diagnose cytomegalovirus status with high specificity and sensitivity in both the original and validation cohorts. Specific HLA alleles were associated with 15,000 to 20,000 TCR beta sequences at a false discovery rate of 0.05 in a later analysis. In a later analysis, TCR association rates were found to vary across HLA loci, with the most associated TCRs seen for DRB1 alleles and the fewest for HLA-C alleles. A later analysis found that most CMV-associated TCR beta chains appeared HLA-restricted, with HLA associations seemingly driven largely by CMV exposure. Only TCR beta chains were sequenced in this cohort, and the absence of alpha or paired-chain data limited detectable features. Some IMGT-functional V segments, including TRBV6-2 and TRBV6-3, could not be distinguished by the 87-base-pair reads and were therefore excluded. In the study, 150 to 200 TCR beta chains were listed as associated with cytomegalovirus. A further reported finding was that TCR beta sequences accurately predicted the HLA-A and HLA-B alleles for most subjects in the first cohort. A later genetic analysis associated a missense DCLRE1C variant with V-gene and J-gene trimming of TCR beta chains, and an independent cohort replicated the association. In a later analysis, HLA-associated TCR beta chains were found to be more clonally expanded and to have lower generation probabilities than equally common non-associated chains. According to a later analysis, parvovirus B19, influenza, CMV and Epstein-Barr virus appeared linked to several top co-occurrence clusters. In a later genetic analysis, fewer N-insertions in productive TCRs were reported among donors in an Asian-associated ancestry cluster than the roughly 670-donor mean. Because counts were too low, some 16 rarely observed V segments, including chromosome 9 orphons, were excluded from the earlier analysis of some 590 of the donors. Because HLA typing was missing for some donors at each locus, association tests included only the typed subset. A cluster of highly shared sequence variants was judged likely to be a technical artifact of the sequencing pipeline. According to the authors, the approach could potentially be generalized to other disease states and immunological phenotypes. Across donors, most TCR sequences were observed very rarely, whereas some public TCRs were present in many individuals. In vitro tests confirmed that three of the cytomegalovirus-associated TCR beta chains recognize cytomegalovirus antigens. Sequencing depth was assumed to be roughly uniform across donors in the presence/absence analyses, though that assumption may not hold. Correlated functional status among segregating V segments might be attributable to linkage disequilibrium, but an unknown experimental factor could not be ruled out. For the cohort, immune exposure information was limited to CMV serostatus. When HLA alleles, especially DR and DQ, strongly co-occurred, attributing TCR associations to individual alleles was difficult.

Library prep was done by the immunoSEQ multiplex PCR assay. For the multiplex PCR, a mixture combining 60 forward primers for TCR Vbeta segments and 13 reverse primers for TCR Jbeta segments was used. The CDR3 region of rearranged TCR beta genes was amplified from genomic DNA with a multiplex PCR assay. On the Illumina HiSeq System, the amplified TCR beta libraries were sequenced as 87-base-pair reads. In the authors' own workflow: A later analysis tallied tens of millions of unique TCR beta chains across the 600 to 700 repertoires, and approximately 11 million of those chains were shared by two or more donors. To remove PCR and sequencing errors, raw reads were error-corrected and collapsed into unique sequences using a nearest-neighbor algorithm that merged closely related sequences. To assign V, D and J gene segments, CDR3 sequences were aligned to IMGT reference sequences. Each retained sequence needed at least a six-nucleotide match to both a V gene segment and a J gene segment. Rearrangements were called productive when the CDR3 lacked stop codons and stayed in frame with V and J; all others were non-productive. Following IMGT convention, CDR3 was defined as the stretch from the second conserved V-encoded cysteine to the conserved J-encoded phenylalanine. In an earlier analysis of around 570 of the donors, sequences lacking an unambiguous match to a single V gene segment were excluded. An earlier analysis of almost 600 of the donors classified V segments as functional when productive rearrangements were above 56.7% and as segregating when the standard deviation between donors was above 5%. A statistical classification framework was developed to diagnose cytomegalovirus status using the catalog of TCR beta chain sequences. A later analysis assigned V and J genes by comparing TCR nucleotide sequences with IMGT/GENE-DB human TR gene sequences. The TCRdist pipeline was used in a later analysis to assign CDR3 sequences and most-parsimonious VDJ recombination scenarios. In a later analysis, each TCR beta chain was defined by its CDR3 amino acid sequence together with its V-gene family, and reads without a unique V-gene family were excluded. As a way to deal with suspected cross-contamination and a sequencing artifact, a later analysis dropped 450 to 600 nucleotide sequences that were highly shared and had low generation probability. A later analysis calculated a clonal expansion index for each public chain from normalized within-repertoire ranks of inferred template counts. In a later analysis, generation probabilities were computed with a VDJ recombination model fitted to out-of-frame rearrangements, and the resulting probabilities were checked against IGoR. Hypergeometric tests were used in a later analysis to score TCR-TCR, TCR-HLA and TCR-CMV co-occurrence, with a repertoire-size bias correction applied to the TCR pairs. A later analysis estimated false discovery rates by permuting HLA or CMV assignments 20 times. In a later analysis, co-occurring TCRs were grouped with DBSCAN, and TCRdist sequence similarity was added when clustering was performed within HLA-allele-positive subsets. Repertoires with fewer than 30,000 or more than 120,000 public chains, plus five repertoires with anomalous nucleotide sharing, were excluded from co-occurrence clustering. What TCRdb holds here is the immuneACCESS table cut down to in-frame rearrangements. Part of the clones is not present; checked against another copy, under half of the missing clones reflect an unresolved V gene, and the others are unexplained. The V and J calls and the clone size are those of that table, but D and trimming were determined from the DNA. For this sample the table gives 150,000 or so clones, of which approximately 80% were detected only once. The ten top clones hold around 2.1% of the sample.

Its CDR3 holds 15 amino acids, cysteine through phenylalanine. The CDR3 DNA has 45 bases and is translated from base 1. Trimming removed 3 bases from V and 3 bases from J, leaving 13 bases between the germline ends. The germline V gene supplies CDR1 SGHRS and CDR2 YFSETQ. Comments on this clone: It lacks a known antigen. Base-call qualities are not available, and no considerably larger clone is one nucleotide away.

In total, approximately 610 healthy bone marrow donors made up the cohort. Cohort members were all nominally healthy when sampled, although unrecorded immune exposures were likely present. The donor tested CMV seropositive and was one of the 289 seropositive cohort members. Every donor gave a peripheral blood sample, and the peripheral blood mononuclear cells from that sample were used for TCR beta sequencing. The Qiagen DNeasy Blood Extraction Kit was used to extract genomic DNA from the blood cell samples. This receptor was identified in a man between 45 and 60 years old in good health and CMV-seropositive. Sequencing was carried out using PBMCs. The chain is made from TRBV5-1 and TRBJ2-1; D gene: possibly TRBD2, on 5 matching bases. The CDR3 here reads CASSSGERFYNEQFF. The bases read TGCGCCAGCAGCTCTGGGGAGCGGTTCTACAATGAGCAGTTCTTC.